The rows below give T cell receptor beta chains drawn from one sample of a study of PD-1 blockade in mismatch repair-deficient tumors. Sequenced by immunoSEQ multiplex PCR; TCRdb stores in-frame clones only, minus some. Found here are some 100,000 clones, under 90% of them singletons; the top ten hold around 6.9%. The specimen comprised peripheral blood, sampled roughly eight months after starting pembrolizumab. The source of these receptors is an adult with mismatch repair-deficient cancer. The CDR3 runs from the conserved cysteine through the conserved F or W.

V,CDR3
TRBV5-1,CASSLGGQGDTDTQYF
TRBV10-3,CAISESISGTSVTGELFF
TRBV11-2,CASSPGSQRGTDTQYF
TRBV11-2,CASSLRQGRDEKLFF
TRBV28,CASSTSRIQNRDRGLYEQYF
TRBV30,CAWGGEIYEQYF
TRBV28,CASKGGAGKSPGETQYF
TRBV27,CASSLRGQPQHF
TRBV7-2,CASSGSSYEQFF
TRBV7-3,CASGDGVLSEQFF
TRBV21-1,CASTKRGARGTQYF
TRBV4-1,CASSQEGGYYNEQFF
TRBV27,CASSSGATDTQYF
TRBV6-5,CASTKTGGGYTF
TRBV7-3,CASSPQHSTDTQYF
TRBV6-6,CASSYSANYEQYF
TRBV6-6,CASSSPGGEAFF
TRBV11-3,CASSPDTYEQYF
TRBV30,CAWSVVGGEFEQYF
TRBV6-4,CASSRRENIQYF
TRBV18,CASSPGTGGNNEQFF
TRBV9,CASSVDPSGGGLAKNIQYF
TRBV4-1,CASSQGRGGIGGEQFF
TRBV5-1,CASSLGGGGTYEQYF
TRBV11-2,CASDESSGVAGETQYF
TRBV2,CAKQGSGGITGELFF
TRBV7-9,CASSLKGQGRGDTQYF
TRBV18,CASSPRLADPYNEQFF
TRBV5-1,CASSLAWDGTRTDTQYF
TRBV10-2,CASSDLGPNQPQHF
TRBV7-2,CAGGGVTYNEQFF
TRBV4-2,CASSQGKTAGNTIYF